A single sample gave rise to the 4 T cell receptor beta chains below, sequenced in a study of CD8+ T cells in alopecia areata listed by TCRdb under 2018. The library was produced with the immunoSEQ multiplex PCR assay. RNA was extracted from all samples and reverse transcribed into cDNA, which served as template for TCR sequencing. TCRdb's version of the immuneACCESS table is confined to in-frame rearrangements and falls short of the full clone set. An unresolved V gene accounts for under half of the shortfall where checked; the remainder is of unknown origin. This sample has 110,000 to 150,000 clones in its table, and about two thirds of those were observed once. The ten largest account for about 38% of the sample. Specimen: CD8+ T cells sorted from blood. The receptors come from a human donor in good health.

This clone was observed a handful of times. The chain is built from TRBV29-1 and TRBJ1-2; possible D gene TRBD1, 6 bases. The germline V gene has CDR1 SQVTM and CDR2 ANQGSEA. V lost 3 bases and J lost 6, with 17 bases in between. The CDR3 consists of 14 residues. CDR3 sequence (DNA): TGCAGCGTTGAGGGGGCAGGACCGGTCGATGGCTACACCTTC. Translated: CSVEGAGPVDGYTF. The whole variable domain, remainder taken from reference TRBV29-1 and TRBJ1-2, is SAVISQKPSRDICQRGTSLTIQCQVDSQVTMMFWYRQQPGQSLTLIATANQGSEATYESGFVIDKFPISRPNLTFSTLTVSNMSPEDSSIYLCSVEGAGPVDGYTFGSGTRLTVV.

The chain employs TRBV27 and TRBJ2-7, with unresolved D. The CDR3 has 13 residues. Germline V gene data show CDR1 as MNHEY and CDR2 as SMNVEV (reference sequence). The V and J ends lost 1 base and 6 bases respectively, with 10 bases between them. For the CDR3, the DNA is TGTGCCAGCAGTTTATGGAGAGGCACCGAGCAGTACTTC. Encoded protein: CASSLWRGTEQYF.

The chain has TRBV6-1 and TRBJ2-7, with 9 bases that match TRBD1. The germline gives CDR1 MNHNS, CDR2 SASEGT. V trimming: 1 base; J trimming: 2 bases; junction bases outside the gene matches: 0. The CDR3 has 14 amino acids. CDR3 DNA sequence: TGTGCCAGCAGTGAAGGACAGGGGGCCTACGAGCAGTACTTC. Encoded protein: CASSEGQGAYEQYF.

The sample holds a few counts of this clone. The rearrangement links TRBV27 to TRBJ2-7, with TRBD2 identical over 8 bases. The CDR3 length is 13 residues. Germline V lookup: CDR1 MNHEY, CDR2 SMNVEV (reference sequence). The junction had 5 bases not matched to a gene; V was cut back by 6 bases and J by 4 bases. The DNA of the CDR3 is TGTGCCAGCAGGGGAGCGGGAGAGTACGAGCAGTACTTC. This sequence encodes CASRGAGEYEQYF.